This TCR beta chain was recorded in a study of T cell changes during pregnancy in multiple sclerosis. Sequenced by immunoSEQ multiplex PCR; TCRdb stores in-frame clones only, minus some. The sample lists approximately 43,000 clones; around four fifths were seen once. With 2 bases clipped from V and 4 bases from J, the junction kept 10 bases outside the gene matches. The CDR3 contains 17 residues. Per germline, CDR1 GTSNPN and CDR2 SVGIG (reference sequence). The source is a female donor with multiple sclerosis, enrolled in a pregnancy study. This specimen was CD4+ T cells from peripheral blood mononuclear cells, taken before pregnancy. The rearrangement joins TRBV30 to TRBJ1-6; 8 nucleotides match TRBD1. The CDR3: CAWSSGTGGFYNSPLHF. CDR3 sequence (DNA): TGTGCCTGGAGTTCCGGGACAGGAGGATTTTATAATTCACCCCTCCACTTT.